One and the same sample provided the 20 T cell receptor beta chains below, sequenced in a study of cytomegalovirus exposure and HLA in healthy donors. Primers: 60 Vbeta forward and 13 Jbeta reverse. Here immunoSEQ multiplex PCR was the method, and the copy in TCRdb shows in-frame clones only, minus some. The sample gives about 140,000 clones, 78% of which show up once; about 6.8% is in the top ten. The sample taken for sequencing was PBMCs. These TCRs come from a woman aged 35 to 49 in good health and CMV-seropositive.

This clone was seen once. The J gene is TRBJ1-4, the V gene TRBV30, with D uncertain. The CDR3 covers 11 residues. Trimming took off 3 bases at V and 5 bases at J, with 4 bases between the two ends. CDR1 GTSNPN and CDR2 SVGIG come from the germline V gene (reference sequence). The CDR3 is CAWSPNEKLFF. DNA of the CDR3: TGTGCCTGGAGCCCAAATGAAAAACTGTTTTTT.

This clone was picked up a small number of times. The DNA of the CDR3 is TGTGCCAGCAGCCCAGAGGTGGCCACAGATACGCAGTATTTT. It codes for CASSPEVATDTQYF. The chain uses TRBV7-9 and TRBJ2-3, with no clear D. The CDR3 has 14 residues. Germline V gene data show CDR1 as SEHNR and CDR2 as FQNEAQ (reference sequence). V lost 5 bases and J lost 2, with 11 bases in between.

The CDR3 nucleotides read TGCAGCGTCTCCTCTAGCGGGAGGAAGTACGAGCAGTACTTC. Its protein is CSVSSSGRKYEQYF. The rearrangement uses TRBV29-1 and TRBJ2-7; 11 bases match TRBD2. The CDR3 loop spans 14 amino acids. With V trimmed by 6 bases and J by 4 bases, 8 bases remained unmatched. Germline values: CDR1 SQVTM, CDR2 ANQGSEA.

J is TRBJ2-5 and V is TRBV25-1; D may be TRBD2 (6 bases). The CDR3 totals 13 residues. Germline CDR1 is MGHDK and CDR2 is SYGVNS. Trimming cost V 8 bases and J 2 bases, with 12 bases left between them. This CDR3 reads CASFLGTQETQYF. The CDR3 DNA reads as TGTGCCAGCTTCCTTGGGACTCAAGAGACCCAGTACTTC.

V is TRBV15 and J is TRBJ1-4; a possible D gene is TRBD1 (5 bases). Looked up from germline, CDR1 is LNHNV and CDR2 is YYDKDF (reference sequence). The CDR3 covers 15 residues. Trimming left V 0 bases short and J 7 bases short, with 12 bases between. CDR3 in DNA: TGTGCCACCAGCAGAGATCTTGGGGGAGGTGAAAAACTGTTTTTT. As protein: CATSRDLGGGEKLFF.

The chain employs TRBV30 and TRBJ2-7; TRBD2 aligns across 10 bases. Germline CDR1 is GTSNPN and CDR2 is SVGIG (reference sequence). This CDR3 has 15 residues. Trimming removed 0 bases from V and 7 bases from J; junction bases left unmatched: 9. The CDR3 DNA reads TGTGCCTGGAGTGTAGGGCTAGCGGGAGTGAGGGAGCAGTACTTC. It codes for CAWSVGLAGVREQYF.

The chain employs TRBV19 and TRBJ1-2, with TRBD1 matching 7 bases. CDR3 length: 17 amino acids. Per the germline V gene, CDR1 is LNHDA and CDR2 is SQIVND (reference sequence). The V gene end was trimmed by 8 bases and the J gene end by 8 bases; junction bases not matched to a gene: 23. As DNA, the CDR3 is TGTGCCAGTGCTCTCTCACGGGTACAGGGGCCCGTAGAGGGCTACACCTTC. It encodes CASALSRVQGPVEGYTF.

This clone was counted between two and nine times. The CDR3 reads CASSLDRTGQYF. The CDR3 DNA is TGTGCCAGCAGCTTAGATCGAACAGGGCAGTACTTC. This sequence joins TRBV11-2 and TRBJ2-7; TRBD1 is a possible D gene (5 bases). This CDR3 is 12 amino acids long. V gave up 0 bases and J gave up 9 bases, with 9 bases separating them. Germline assignment: CDR1 SGHAT and CDR2 FQNNGV.

The gene calls are TRBV27 and TRBJ2-3; perhaps TRBD1 as D (6 bases). Trimming removed 6 bases from V and 5 bases from J, with 12 bases in between. From germline, CDR1 is MNHEY and CDR2 SMNVEV (reference sequence). This CDR3 has 13 amino acids. Here the CDR3 DNA reads TGTGCCAGCAGAAATACAGGGAAAGATACGCAGTATTTT. Its translation: CASRNTGKDTQYF.

This clone is a singleton in its sample. V and J are TRBV7-9 and TRBJ2-3; 8 bases line up with TRBD2. V was clipped by 6 bases and J by 1 base; unmatched bases: 9. There are 16 residues in the CDR3. Germline V lookup: CDR1 SEHNR, CDR2 FQNEAQ (reference sequence). CDR3 DNA: TGTGCCAGCAGGGGAAGCGGGAGAATGGGCACAGATACGCAGTATTTT. The encoded protein is CASRGSGRMGTDTQYF.

This sequence joins TRBV5-4 and TRBJ1-1; 9 nucleotides match TRBD1. Germline V gives CDR1 SGHNT, CDR2 YYREEE (reference sequence). The CDR3 has 14 amino acids. V dropped 7 bases and J dropped 5; count of bases not matched to a gene: 9. The CDR3 loop is CASGKTGGDTEAFF. The CDR3 DNA sequence: TGTGCCAGCGGGAAGACAGGGGGGGATACTGAAGCTTTCTTT. Variable domain in full (rest from reference TRBV5-4 and TRBJ1-1): ETGVTQSPTHLIKTRGQQVTLRCSSQSGHNTVSWYQQALGQGPQFIFQYYREEENGRGNFPPRFSGLQFPNYSSELNVNALELDDSALYLCASGKTGGDTEAFFGQGTRLTVV.

The CDR3 nucleotides are TGTGCCAGCAGTTTAACAACACAGGGCTATTCAGATGCTTACGAGCAGTACTTC. Protein sequence: CASSLTTQGYSDAYEQYF. The rearrangement links TRBV27 to TRBJ2-7; tentative D call: TRBD1 (6 bases). Trimming pared 2 bases from V and 4 bases from J, leaving 24 bases between. Germline CDR1 and CDR2: MNHEY and SMNVEV (reference sequence). This CDR3 contains 18 residues.

The chain links TRBV6-5 to TRBJ2-5; 7 bases map to TRBD2. Germline CDR1 MNHEY, CDR2 SVGAGI. Trimming took 4 bases from V and 0 from J; bases not matched to a gene: 2. The CDR3 contains 14 residues. CDR3 nucleotides: TGTGCCAGCAGTTGGGGACTAAACCAAGAGACCCAGTACTTC. Translated: CASSWGLNQETQYF.

The chain uses TRBV28 and TRBJ1-2, with TRBD1 matching over 7 bases. Per germline, CDR1 MDHEN and CDR2 SYDVKM. Trimming took 4 bases from V and 6 from J; bases not matched to a gene: 17. The CDR3 length is 17 residues. CDR3 in amino acids: CASSSPTGTLRFNGYTF. The CDR3 DNA follows: TGTGCCAGCAGTTCACCGACAGGGACGTTAAGGTTTAATGGCTACACCTTC.

The rearrangement joins TRBV19 to TRBJ2-7; D is uncertain. The germline V and J ends were trimmed by 5 bases and 1 base, with 9 bases remaining between them. The CDR3 totals 13 residues. Germline assignment: CDR1 LNHDA and CDR2 SQIVND (reference sequence). The CDR3 here is CASSVPGSYEQYF. CDR3 sequence (DNA): TGTGCCAGTAGTGTCCCAGGTTCCTACGAGCAGTACTTC.

The chain recombines TRBV6-1 with TRBJ2-7; D not resolved. The CDR3 length is 11 residues. V lost 8 bases and J 2 bases, leaving 7 bases between the germline ends. CDR1 and CDR2 (germline): MNHNS, SASEGT. The CDR3 bases are TGTGCCAGCGAACGGGCCTACGAGCAGTACTTC. This codes for CASERAYEQYF.

The chain has TRBV5-6 and TRBJ2-5, with 12 positions matching TRBD2. Matching the DNA end better, TRBJ2-7 makes the J call doubtful. This CDR3 is built from 15 residues. CDR1 SGHDT and CDR2 YYEEEE come from the germline V gene. This chain's CDR3 is CASSPTSGRWYEQYF. Here the CDR3 DNA reads TGTGCCAGCAGCCCTACTAGCGGGAGGTGGTACGAGCAGTACTTC.

This clone was seen a handful of times. The chain carries TRBV6-5 and TRBJ2-7, with D possibly being TRBD2 (6 bases). The CDR3 sequence is 16 residues long. Per germline, CDR1 MNHEY and CDR2 SVGAGI. Trimming removed 0 bases from V and 3 bases from J, with 15 bases in between. The DNA of the CDR3 is TGTGCCAGCAGTTACTCGACTCCCCGGGAGTTCTACGAGCAGTACTTC. Its translation: CASSYSTPREFYEQYF.

The chain has TRBV20-1 and TRBJ2-7; TRBD1 is a possible D gene (6 bases). The length of the CDR3 is 11 residues. Per the germline V gene, CDR1 is DFQATT and CDR2 is SNEGSKA (reference sequence). CDR3 coding DNA: TGCAGGGCGAAATCAGGGGCCGAGCAGTACTTC. Amino acid sequence: CRAKSGAEQYF.

The V call is TRBV30, the J call TRBJ1-3; D ambiguous. The length of the CDR3 is 16 residues. Germline-derived CDR1 and CDR2 are GTSNPN and SVGIG (reference sequence). The V and J ends lost 2 bases and 0 bases respectively, with 14 bases between them. CDR3 residues: CAWSPPPGFSGNTIYF. CDR3 coding DNA: TGTGCCTGGAGTCCCCCCCCGGGTTTCTCTGGAAACACCATATATTTT.